These T cell receptor beta chains were read from a single sample in a study of vaccination and CD4 T cells after COVID-19. Their specific antigens are unknown. TCRdb processed the PCR reads anew with MiXCR; each CDR3 protein has one entry. Found here are 16,000 or so distinct CDR3 sequences, around 53% of them singletons; the top ten hold around 13%. Material: CD4+ T cells from blood, cultured in vitro. The receptors shown here come from a human donor who had recovered from COVID-19. Both conserved end residues are part of each CDR3. Fields, in order: V gene, clone size, J gene, D gene, CDR3 protein, CDR3 DNA. D genes are given only for firm matches. Not all rows give a size; the values are once, few, many and, for expanded clones, a class.

TRBV2	few	TRBJ1-2	NA	CASSEALPGGGGGYTF	TGTGCCAGCAGTGAAGCGCTTCCCGGGGGCGGAGGAGGCTACACCTTC
TRBV2	NA	TRBJ2-5	NA	CASSGPPKGETQYF	TGTGCCAGCAGTGGGCCACCCAAGGGAGAGACCCAGTACTTC
TRBV11-3	NA	TRBJ2-5	TRBD1	CASSAPTGQETQYF	TGTGCCAGCAGCGCGCCGACAGGGCAAGAGACCCAGTACTTC
TRBV14	NA	TRBJ2-1	TRBD2	CASSPRFGGSIYNEQFF	TGTGCCAGCAGCCCGCGGTTCGGCGGGAGCATCTACAATGAGCAGTTCTTC
TRBV20-1	NA	TRBJ2-2	NA	CSARVGANTGELFF	TGCAGTGCTAGAGTCGGCGCGAACACCGGGGAGCTGTTTTTT
TRBV7-3	NA	TRBJ2-2	NA	CASSLTSPTGELFF	TGTGCCAGCAGCTTAACATCGCCCACCGGGGAGCTGTTTTTT
TRBV7-8	NA	TRBJ2-7	NA	CASSKGRPRGEQYF	TGTGCCAGCAGCAAAGGTCGTCCCCGGGGCGAGCAGTACTTC
TRBV12-3/TRBV12-4	NA	TRBJ1-3	NA	CASRSARNTIYF	TGTGCCAGCAGGTCAGCCCGAAACACCATATATTTT
TRBV12-3/TRBV12-4	NA	TRBJ1-2	NA	CASSIDSLVNGYTF	TGTGCCAGCAGCATCGACAGCTTAGTTAATGGCTACACCTTC
TRBV2	once	TRBJ1-1	NA	CASRIEGIGPNTEAFF	TGTGCCAGCAGGATTGAGGGGATTGGGCCGAACACTGAAGCTTTCTTT
TRBV19	few	TRBJ1-2	NA	CASWLGGYTF	TGTGCCAGTTGGCTTGGAGGCTACACCTTC
TRBV2	NA	TRBJ1-6	NA	CASSEMFSYNSPLHF	TGTGCCAGCAGTGAGATGTTCTCCTATAATTCACCCCTCCACTTT
TRBV20-1	NA	TRBJ2-1	TRBD1	CSATTGTGGNEQFF	TGCAGTGCTACAACCGGGACAGGGGGCAATGAGCAGTTCTTC
TRBV5-1	NA	TRBJ2-3	NA	CASSLGIAGTDTQYF	TGCGCCAGCAGCTTGGGGATAGCGGGCACAGATACGCAGTATTTT
TRBV7-2	few	TRBJ1-2	TRBD1	CASSETGTGYGGYTF	TGTGCCAGCAGCGAAACCGGGACAGGGTATGGTGGCTACACCTTC
TRBV7-2	once	TRBJ1-5	TRBD1	CASRLETGNTQPQHF	TGTGCCAGCAGGCTGGAGACAGGGAACACTCAGCCCCAGCATTTT
TRBV5-4	NA	TRBJ2-1	NA	CASSGIRYQDEQFF	TGTGCCAGCAGCGGGATCCGTTATCAGGATGAGCAGTTCTTC
TRBV20-1	NA	TRBJ1-5	NA	CSAGGHSNQPQHF	TGCAGTGCTGGGGGACATAGCAATCAGCCCCAGCATTTT
TRBV7-2	NA	TRBJ1-4	NA	CASSLGGREKLFF	TGTGCCAGCAGCTTAGGGGGGAGGGAAAAACTGTTTTTT
TRBV7-3	NA	TRBJ2-2	NA	CASSSQGPTGELFF	TGTGCCAGCAGCTCACAGGGTCCCACCGGGGAGCTGTTTTTT
TRBV21-1	NA	TRBJ2-7	NA	CASSKADYEQYF	TGTGCCAGCAGCAAAGCGGACTACGAGCAGTACTTC
TRBV27	NA	TRBJ2-7	TRBD2	CASSHSGLAGGKNSYEQYF	TGTGCCAGCAGTCACTCGGGACTAGCGGGAGGGAAAAACTCCTACGAGCAGTACTTC
TRBV10-3	few	TRBJ1-1	NA	CATMTGNTEAFF	TGTGCCACCATGACCGGGAACACTGAAGCTTTCTTT
TRBV5-8	medium-sized	TRBJ1-1	NA	CASSAKGLNTEAFF	TGTGCCAGCAGCGCCAAGGGGCTGAACACTGAAGCTTTCTTT
TRBV27	NA	TRBJ1-1	NA	CASSLGRNTEAFF	TGTGCCAGCAGTTTGGGACGGAACACTGAAGCTTTCTTT
TRBV11-3	few	TRBJ2-3	NA	CASSFRDKASTDTQYF	TGTGCCAGCAGCTTCCGGGACAAAGCTAGCACAGATACGCAGTATTTT
TRBV5-6	NA	TRBJ1-2	NA	CASSLLGSGGIYGYTF	TGTGCCAGCAGCTTGTTGGGGTCAGGCGGGATCTATGGCTACACCTTC
TRBV2	few	TRBJ2-7	NA	CASSERGQTYYEQYF	TGTGCCAGCAGTGAACGTGGGCAGACCTACTACGAGCAGTACTTC
TRBV7-2	NA	TRBJ2-2	NA	CASSDVTGELFF	TGTGCCAGCAGCGATGTCACCGGGGAGCTGTTTTTT
TRBV4-2	NA	TRBJ2-7	TRBD2	CASSPAGASYEQYF	TGTGCCAGCAGCCCAGCGGGAGCCTCCTACGAGCAGTACTTC
TRBV6-1	NA	TRBJ1-1	TRBD1	CASRSSGGNTEAFF	TGTGCCAGCAGAAGCTCAGGGGGAAACACTGAAGCTTTCTTT
TRBV23-1	NA	TRBJ1-4	NA	CASCEDSATNEKLFF	TGCGCCAGCTGTGAGGACAGTGCAACTAATGAAAAACTGTTTTTT
TRBV19	NA	TRBJ1-1	TRBD1	CASSLQGLMNTEAFF	TGTGCCAGTAGTTTACAGGGGTTGATGAACACTGAAGCTTTCTTT
TRBV20-1	NA	TRBJ2-1	NA	CSATGLEEGNEQFF	TGCAGTGCTACTGGACTCGAGGAAGGCAATGAGCAGTTCTTC
TRBV7-6	few	TRBJ1-4	TRBD1	CASSLRQGGLGEKLFF	TGTGCCAGCAGCTTACGACAGGGGGGACTGGGAGAAAAACTGTTTTTT
TRBV4-3	once	TRBJ2-3	TRBD2	CASSQGGRGADTQYF	TGCGCCAGCAGCCAAGGGGGGCGGGGGGCAGATACGCAGTATTTT
TRBV12-3/TRBV12-4	NA	TRBJ2-7	TRBD2	CASMGGSYEQYF	TGTGCCAGCATGGGGGGGTCCTACGAGCAGTACTTC
TRBV12-3/TRBV12-4	few	TRBJ1-1	NA	CASSISGESTEAFF	TGTGCCAGCAGTATATCAGGGGAAAGCACTGAAGCTTTCTTT
TRBV29-1	NA	TRBJ2-7	NA	CSVEVRTGYEQYF	TGCAGCGTTGAAGTCCGGACCGGCTACGAGCAGTACTTC
TRBV12-3/TRBV12-4	once	TRBJ2-5	NA	CASSPTKKETQYF	TGTGCCAGCAGTCCCACAAAGAAAGAGACCCAGTACTTC
TRBV19	NA	TRBJ2-1	NA	CASTGLNEQFF	TGTGCCAGTACCGGTCTCAATGAGCAGTTCTTC
TRBV7-9	NA	TRBJ2-7	TRBD2	CASSPGLAKDEQYF	TGTGCCAGCAGCCCCGGACTAGCGAAGGACGAGCAGTACTTC
TRBV6-1	NA	TRBJ2-5	NA	CASRFSGPAETQYF	TGTGCCAGCAGATTTTCGGGACCCGCAGAGACCCAGTACTTC
TRBV28	NA	TRBJ2-2	NA	CASSSQGTGELFF	TGTGCCAGCAGTTCTCAGGGTACCGGGGAGCTGTTTTTT